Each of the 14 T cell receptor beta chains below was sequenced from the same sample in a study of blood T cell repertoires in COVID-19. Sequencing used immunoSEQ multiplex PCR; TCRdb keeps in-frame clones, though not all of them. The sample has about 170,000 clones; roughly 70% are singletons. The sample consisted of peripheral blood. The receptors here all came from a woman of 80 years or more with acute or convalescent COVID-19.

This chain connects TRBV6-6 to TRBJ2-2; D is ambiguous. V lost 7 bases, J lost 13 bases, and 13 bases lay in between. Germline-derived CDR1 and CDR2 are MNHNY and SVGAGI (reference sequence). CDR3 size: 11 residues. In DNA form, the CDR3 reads TGTGCCAGCACCAAAAGAGGTGTGCTGTTTTTT. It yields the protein CASTKRGVLFF.

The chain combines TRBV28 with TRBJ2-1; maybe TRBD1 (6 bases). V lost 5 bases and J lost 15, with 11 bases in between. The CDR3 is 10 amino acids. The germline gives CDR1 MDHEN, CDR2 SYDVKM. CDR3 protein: CASSRQGRFF. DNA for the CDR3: TGTGCCAGCAGTAGGCAGGGGAGGTTCTTC.

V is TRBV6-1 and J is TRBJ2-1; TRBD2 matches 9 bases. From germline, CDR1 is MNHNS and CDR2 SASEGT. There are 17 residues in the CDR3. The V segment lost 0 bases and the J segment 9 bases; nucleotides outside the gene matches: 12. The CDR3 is CASSEAKSLAGTGEQFF. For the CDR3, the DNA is TGTGCCAGCAGTGAAGCGAAAAGCCTAGCGGGAACCGGTGAGCAGTTCTTC.

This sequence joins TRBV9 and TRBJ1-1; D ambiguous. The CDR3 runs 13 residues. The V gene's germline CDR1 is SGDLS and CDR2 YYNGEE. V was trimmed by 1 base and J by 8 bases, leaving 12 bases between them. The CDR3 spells CASSVYEADEAFF. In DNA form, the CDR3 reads TGTGCCAGCAGCGTATATGAGGCTGACGAAGCTTTCTTT. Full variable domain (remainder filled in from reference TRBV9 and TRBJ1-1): DSGVTQTPKHLITATGQRVTLRCSPRSGDLSVYWYQQSLDQGLQFLIQYYNGEERAKGNILERFSAQQFPDLHSELNLSSLELGDSALYFCASSVYEADEAFFGQGTRLTVV.

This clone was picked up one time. CDR3: CASSWGTGGTEAFF. As DNA, the CDR3 is TGCGCCAGCAGCTGGGGGACAGGGGGCACTGAAGCTTTCTTT. The chain is built from TRBV5-1 and TRBJ1-1; TRBD1 matches 11 bases. The CDR3 length is 14 residues. Germline V lookup: CDR1 SGHRS, CDR2 YFSETQ. The V segment lost 3 bases and the J segment 4 bases; nucleotides outside the gene matches: 2.

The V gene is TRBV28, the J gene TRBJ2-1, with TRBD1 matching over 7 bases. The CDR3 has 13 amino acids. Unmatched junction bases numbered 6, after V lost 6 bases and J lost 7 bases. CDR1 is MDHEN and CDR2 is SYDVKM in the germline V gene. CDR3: CASSRGQRNEQFF. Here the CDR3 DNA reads TGTGCCAGCAGCCGGGGACAGAGAAATGAGCAGTTCTTC.

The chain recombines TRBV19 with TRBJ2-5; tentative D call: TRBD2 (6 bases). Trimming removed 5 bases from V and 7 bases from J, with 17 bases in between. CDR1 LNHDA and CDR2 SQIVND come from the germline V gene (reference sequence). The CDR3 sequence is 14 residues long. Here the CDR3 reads CASSPRDSLGTQYF. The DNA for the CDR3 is TGTGCCAGTAGTCCTCGGGACTCACTAGGGACCCAGTACTTC.

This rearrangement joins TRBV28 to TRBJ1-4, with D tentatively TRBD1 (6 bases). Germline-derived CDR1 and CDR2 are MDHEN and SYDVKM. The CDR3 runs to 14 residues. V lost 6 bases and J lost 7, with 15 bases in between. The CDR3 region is CASRPGGATEKLFF. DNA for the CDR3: TGTGCCAGCAGACCCGGGGGGGCGACTGAAAAACTGTTTTTT.

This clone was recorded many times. This chain's CDR3 is CASSRDTTQYF. CDR3 nucleotide sequence: TGTGCCAGCAGCAGGGACACTACGCAGTATTTT. The chain carries TRBV5-6 and TRBJ2-3; TRBD1 is a possible D gene (6 bases). CDR3 length: 11 amino acids. Germline V gives CDR1 SGHDT, CDR2 YYEEEE. V was shortened by 4 bases and J by 8 bases, with 8 bases between the two germline ends.

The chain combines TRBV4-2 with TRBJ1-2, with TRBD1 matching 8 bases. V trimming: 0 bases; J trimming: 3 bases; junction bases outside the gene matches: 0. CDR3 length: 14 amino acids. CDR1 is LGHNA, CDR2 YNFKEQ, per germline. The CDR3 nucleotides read TGTGCCAGCAGCCAAGAGGACAGGGACTATGGCTACACCTTC. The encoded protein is CASSQEDRDYGYTF.

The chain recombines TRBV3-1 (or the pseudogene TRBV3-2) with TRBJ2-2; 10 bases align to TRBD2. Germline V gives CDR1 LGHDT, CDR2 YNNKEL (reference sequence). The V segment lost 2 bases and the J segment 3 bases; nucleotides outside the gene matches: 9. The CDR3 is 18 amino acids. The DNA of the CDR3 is TGTGCCAGCAGCCAACGAAGTGGACTAGCGGAATACACCGGGGAGCTGTTTTTT. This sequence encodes CASSQRSGLAEYTGELFF.

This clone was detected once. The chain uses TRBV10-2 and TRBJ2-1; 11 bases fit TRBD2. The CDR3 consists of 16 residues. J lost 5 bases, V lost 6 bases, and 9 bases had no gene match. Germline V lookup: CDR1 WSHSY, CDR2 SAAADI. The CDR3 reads CASRDSGRGGDNEQFF. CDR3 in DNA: TGCGCCAGCAGGGATAGCGGGAGGGGGGGGGACAATGAGCAGTTCTTC.

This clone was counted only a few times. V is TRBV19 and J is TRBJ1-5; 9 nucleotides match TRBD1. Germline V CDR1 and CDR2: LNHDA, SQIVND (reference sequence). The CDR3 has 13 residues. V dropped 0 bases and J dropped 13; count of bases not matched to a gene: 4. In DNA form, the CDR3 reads TGTGCCAGTAGTATAGACCGGGACAGGGCGCAGCATTTT. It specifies CASSIDRDRAQHF.

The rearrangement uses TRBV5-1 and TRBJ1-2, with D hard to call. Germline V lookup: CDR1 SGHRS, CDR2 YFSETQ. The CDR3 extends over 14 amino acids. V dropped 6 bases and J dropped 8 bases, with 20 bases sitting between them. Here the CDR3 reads CASKADPDSVGYTF. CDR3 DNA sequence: TGCGCCAGCAAAGCGGATCCGGACTCGGTGGGCTACACCTTC.